This T cell receptor (beta chain) was profiled in a study of beta chain features in type 1 diabetes. Regarding the study as a whole: Shorter templates might be favored by PCR, and equally so in patients and in controls. Whether TCRB rearrangement is influenced by HLA type went unresolved here. A pattern of fewer insertions and more deletions at VDJ junctions was seen in type 1 diabetes patients. When Type 1 diabetes patients were examined, their TCRB CDR3s proved moderately but significantly shorter in all four CD4+ subsets.

Germline V gives CDR1 KGHSH, CDR2 LQKENI. The junction had 6 bases not matched to a gene; V was cut back by 0 bases and J by 8 bases. The CDR3 runs 15 residues. This clone was counted only a few times. Its antigen remains unknown. Expressed TCRB transcripts got sequenced, as all isolated RNA was reverse transcribed. Profiled with immunoSEQ multiplex PCR; TCRdb holds only in-frame clones, not every one. Of about 740,000 clones listed, 13% are singletons. The V and J genes are TRBV18 and TRBJ1-4, with 7 bases aligning to TRBD1. This receptor was obtained from a man between 18 and 35 years old with type 1 diabetes. The sample comprised naive CD4+ T cells from blood. This chain's CDR3 is CASSPPTGIGEKLFF. In DNA form, the CDR3 reads TGTGCCAGCTCACCACCGACAGGGATTGGAGAAAAACTGTTTTTT. Supplemented by reference TRBV18 and TRBJ1-4, the full variable domain reads NAGVMQNPRHLVRRRGQEARLRCSPMKGHSHVYWYRQLPEEGLKFMVYLQKENIIDESGMPKERFSAEFPKEGPSILRIQQVVRGDSAAYFCASSPPTGIGEKLFFGSGTQLSVL.